The T cell receptor beta chain described here comes from a study of T cell responses to AZD1222 COVID-19 vaccine. Study-level results: Just a handful of people given AZD1222 tested seropositive at baseline.

The CDR3 has 14 residues. Germline assignment: CDR1 LNHDA and CDR2 SQIVND (reference sequence). The trim removed 2 bases at V and 4 bases at J, leaving 4 bases unmatched. Clones were sequenced by immunoSEQ multiplex PCR, and TCRdb holds only the in-frame ones, with some missing. The table shows 70,000 to 95,000 clones, with around 91% occurring only once. In the case of this clone: Its antigen remains unidentified.

Sequenced material: peripheral blood, taken 28 days after the second AZD1222 dose. This TCR was sampled from an adult who received the AZD1222 COVID-19 vaccine. The rearrangement links TRBV19 to TRBJ1-1, with TRBD1 matching 7 bases. CDR3 DNA: TGTGCCAGTAGTATAAGGACAGGACCCACTGAAGCTTTCTTT. This gives the protein CASSIRTGPTEAFF.